Listed here is a single TCR beta chain. J gave up 3 bases and V 6 bases, and 5 bases lay outside the gene matches. This CDR3 region has 13 residues. CDR1 is LGHNA, CDR2 YSLEER, per germline. The data belong to a study of blood T cell repertoires in COVID-19. At the level of the study: COVID-19 samples collected from the United States, Italy and Spain covered acute and convalescent phases. PBMCs, B-cell-depleted T cells, or T cells were the source of the cDNA or gDNA that made up the material.

Study processing details: Reference gene primer amplification yielded estimated nucleated cell counts. The table came from immunoSEQ multiplex PCR; TCRdb's copy has only in-frame clones and leaves some out. For V, J and clone size, that table is used; D and trimming come from the DNA. The data show 350,000 or so clones, with roughly 89% seen just once and 6.5% to 8% held by the top ten. Input material: peripheral blood. The chain links TRBV4-3 to TRBJ2-7, with TRBD1 identical over 7 bases. This TCR derives from a man in his late teens or twenties with active or convalescent COVID-19. Here the CDR3 DNA reads TGCGCCAGCAGTCAGGACAGGAGCTACGAGCAGTACTTC. Translation gives CASSQDRSYEQYF.